This is a list of T cell receptor beta chains from one sample in a study of blood T cell repertoires in COVID-19. TCRdb's copy holds only in-frame clones and misses some; the assay was immunoSEQ multiplex PCR. The sample yields about 140,000 clones, about 83% seen once. Sequencing was performed on peripheral blood. The origin of the receptors is a woman between 50 and 59 years old with active or convalescent COVID-19. CDR3s include the opening cysteine and the closing phenylalanine or tryptophan. A D gene is named only where the DNA matches it firmly. The size field is filled for only some rows; it gives once, few, many or a size class.

j_call v_call clone_size d_call cdr3_aa cdr3_nt
TRBJ1-4 TRBV7-2 NA TRBD1 CASSQSTGGEKLFF TGTGCCAGCAGCCAGTCGACAGGGGGAGAAAAACTGTTTTTT
TRBJ2-2 TRBV19 NA TRBD2 CASGGLVVTGELFF TGTGCCAGTGGCGGACTAGTGGTTACCGGGGAGCTGTTTTTT
TRBJ2-7 TRBV5-1 few TRBD1 CASSVDRGNHEQYF TGCGCCAGCAGCGTGGACAGGGGGAACCACGAGCAGTACTTC
TRBJ1-4 TRBV5-1 NA NA CASSSSESAEKLFF TGCGCCAGCAGCTCGTCGGAGTCGGCTGAAAAACTGTTTTTT
TRBJ2-1 TRBV18 NA TRBD2 CASSPPGGGTLWNEQFF TGTGCCAGCTCACCACCCGGCGGGGGGACCCTTTGGAATGAGCAGTTCTTC
TRBJ1-1 TRBV30 few TRBD1 CAWSRQGIAEAFF TGTGCCTGGAGTAGACAGGGGATCGCTGAAGCTTTCTTT
TRBJ1-1 TRBV7-9 many NA CASSLVGLQVTEAFF TGTGCCAGCAGCTTAGTGGGGTTACAGGTCACTGAAGCTTTCTTT
TRBJ2-7 TRBV28 NA TRBD1 CASSFRPGQDYEQYF TGTGCCAGCAGTTTCCGCCCGGGACAGGATTACGAGCAGTACTTC
TRBJ2-7 TRBV21-1 NA NA CASSKGSLAAYEQYF TGTGCCAGCAGCAAAGGTAGCCTAGCTGCCTACGAGCAGTACTTC
TRBJ2-5 TRBV24-1 NA TRBD1 CATSVAWTGGSRETQYF TGTGCCACCAGTGTCGCCTGGACAGGGGGCAGTCGAGAGACCCAGTACTTC
TRBJ2-1 TRBV2 NA NA CASTVAVRGNEQFF TGTGCCAGCACGGTTGCTGTAAGGGGGAATGAGCAGTTCTTC
TRBJ1-1 TRBV2 NA NA CASSVRQSNTEAFF TGTGCCAGCAGTGTTAGACAGTCAAACACTGAAGCTTTCTTT
TRBJ2-3 TRBV12-3/TRBV12-4 NA NA CASSFLIADTQYF TGTGCCAGCAGTTTTTTAATCGCAGATACGCAGTATTTT